This TCR beta chain was identified during a study of metastatic and nonmetastatic thyroid tumors. TCRdb reassembled clones from the PCR reads with MiXCR. This table has roughly 89,000 clones, about an eighth appearing once. Nobody among the patients had been given any treatment before thyroid surgery. The V and J ends lost 0 bases and 9 bases respectively, with 9 bases between them. Germline lookup yields CDR1 SGHAT and CDR2 FQNNGV. The CDR3 extends over 12 amino acids. The chain has TRBV11-2 and TRBJ2-7, with D unclear. The sequence was obtained from a female donor with papillary thyroid cancer or a benign thyroid nodule (not recorded which). Some clones in this sample may be carry-over from other donors' samples. Sequenced material: tumor tissue. CDR3: CASSLDMVGQYF. The DNA for the CDR3 is TGTGCCAGCAGCTTAGATATGGTTGGGCAGTACTTC.